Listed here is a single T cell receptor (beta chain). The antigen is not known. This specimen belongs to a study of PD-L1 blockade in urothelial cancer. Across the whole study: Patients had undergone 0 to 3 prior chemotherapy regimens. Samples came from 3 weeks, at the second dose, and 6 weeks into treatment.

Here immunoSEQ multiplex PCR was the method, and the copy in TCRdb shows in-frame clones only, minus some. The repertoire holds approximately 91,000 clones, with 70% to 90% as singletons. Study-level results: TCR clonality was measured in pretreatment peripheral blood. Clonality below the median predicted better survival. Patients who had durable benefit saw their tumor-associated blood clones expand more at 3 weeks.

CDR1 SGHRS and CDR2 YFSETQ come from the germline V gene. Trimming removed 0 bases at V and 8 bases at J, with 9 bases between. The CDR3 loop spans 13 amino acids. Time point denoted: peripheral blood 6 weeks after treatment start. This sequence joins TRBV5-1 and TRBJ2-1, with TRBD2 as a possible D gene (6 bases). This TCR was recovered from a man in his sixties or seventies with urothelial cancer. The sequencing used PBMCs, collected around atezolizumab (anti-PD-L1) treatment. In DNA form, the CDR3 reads TGCGCCAGCAGCTTGGCCAGGGAGGATGAGCAGTTCTTC. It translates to CASSLAREDEQFF.